The 22 T cell receptor beta chains listed next were all sequenced from one sample in a study of CD8+CD57+ T cells in acquired aplastic anemia. TCR beta VDJ and CDR3 profiling used genomic DNA as template. TCRdb passed the reads through MiXCR, listing each CDR3 protein once. The sample has tens of thousands of distinct CDR3 sequences; 40% to 50% are singletons. What was sequenced was sorted CD4+, CD8+, or CD8+CD57+ T cells (not recorded which) from PBMCs. The receptor set was obtained from a human donor in good health, serving as a control.

This clonotype was seen ten or more times. The rearrangement links TRBV19 to TRBJ2-2; 8 bases agree with TRBD1. This CDR3 has 15 amino acids. After removal of 4 bases from V and 5 bases from J, the junction contained 6 bases not matched to a gene. CDR1 and CDR2 (germline): LNHDA, SQIVND (reference sequence). Written as DNA, the CDR3 is TGTGCCAGTAGTAGCACAGGGGGGTCGACCGGGGAGCTGTTTTTT. It codes for CASSSTGGSTGELFF. Using reference TRBV19 and TRBJ2-2 for the parts outside the CDR3, the full variable domain is DGGITQSPKYLFRKEGQNVTLSCEQNLNHDAMYWYRQDPGQGLRLIYYSQIVNDFQKGDIAEGYSVSREKKESFPLTVTSAQKNPTAFYLCASSSTGGSTGELFFGEGSRLTVL.

This clonotype was observed at least ten times. The chain links TRBV24-1 to TRBJ2-2, with a weak D call TRBD1 (5 bases). CDR3 length: 15 residues. Germline values: CDR1 KGHDR, CDR2 SFDVKD. Trimming cost V 9 bases and J 0 bases, with 13 bases left between them. DNA of the CDR3: TGTGCCACCGGGTTTCAGGGTTCGAACACCGGGGAGCTGTTTTTT. Protein sequence: CATGFQGSNTGELFF.

This clonotype was counted many times. CDR3 sequence reads: CATSRDGDRGKLFF. In nucleotides, the CDR3 is TGTGCCACCAGCAGAGATGGAGACAGGGGAAAACTGTTTTTT. The chain carries TRBV15 and TRBJ1-4, with 8 nucleotides matching TRBD1. Trimming took 0 bases from V and 10 from J; bases not matched to a gene: 4. The CDR3 length is 14 residues. Germline CDR1 reads LNHNV; CDR2 reads YYDKDF (reference sequence). The whole variable domain, filled in from reference TRBV15 and TRBJ1-4, reads DAMVIQNPRYQVTQFGKPVTLSCSQTLNHNVMYWYQQKSSQAPKLLFHYYDKDFNNEADTPDNFQSRRPNTSFCFLDIRSPGLGDTAMYLCATSRDGDRGKLFFGSGTQLSVL.

The chain employs TRBV9 and TRBJ2-5; 9 positions match TRBD2. From germline, CDR1 is SGDLS and CDR2 YYNGEE. The CDR3 is 15 residues long. Germline trimming cut 2 bases from V and 2 bases from J; bases unmatched to any gene: 4. CDR3 nucleotides: TGTGCCAGCAGCGTCCCCGCGGGGGGGCAAGAGACCCAGTACTTC. Its translation: CASSVPAGGQETQYF.

The chain carries TRBV9 and TRBJ1-1; D is possibly TRBD1 (6 bases). The germline V gene has CDR1 SGDLS and CDR2 YYNGEE. V lost 4 bases, J lost 0 bases, and 13 bases lay in between. The CDR3 is 15 residues long. CDR3 DNA sequence: TGTGCCAGCAGCACAGGGCCAGATCTGAACACTGAAGCTTTCTTT. Its protein is CASSTGPDLNTEAFF. Full variable domain (rest looked up from reference TRBV9 and TRBJ1-1): DSGVTQTPKHLITATGQRVTLRCSPRSGDLSVYWYQQSLDQGLQFLIQYYNGEERAKGNILERFSAQQFPDLHSELNLSSLELGDSALYFCASSTGPDLNTEAFFGQGTRLTVV.

This clonotype occurred a few times. The V gene is TRBV5-1, the J gene TRBJ2-2, with D perhaps matching TRBD1 (5 bases). From germline, CDR1 is SGHRS and CDR2 YFSETQ. This CDR3 has 12 amino acids. V dropped 4 bases and J dropped 6 bases, with 7 bases sitting between them. The CDR3 loop is CASSLTAGELFF. The CDR3 bases are TGCGCCAGCAGCCTGACAGCCGGGGAGCTGTTTTTT.

The CDR3 sequence: CASSGLAVQETQYF. CDR3 coding DNA: TGCGCCAGCAGCGGACTAGCGGTACAAGAGACCCAGTACTTC. This rearrangement joins TRBV5-1 to TRBJ2-5; TRBD2 matches 10 bases. Germline CDR1 and CDR2: SGHRS and YFSETQ. The CDR3 runs to 14 residues. With V trimmed by 4 bases and J by 2 bases, 2 bases remained unmatched.

With respect to this clonotype: A much larger clone lies a single base off, so this may be a read error. J is TRBJ1-1 and V is TRBV29-1; tentatively, D is TRBD1 (5 bases). Germline CDR1 SQVTM, CDR2 ANQGSEA. Trimming removed 7 bases from V and 1 base from J, with 13 bases in between. This CDR3 region has 13 residues. CDR3 nucleotide sequence: TGCAGCGCCATGACAAGGGGGAACACTGAAGCTTTCTTT. Protein: CSAMTRGNTEAFF.

This clonotype occurred many times. The chain recombines TRBV10-3 with TRBJ2-2, with no clear D. The CDR3 has 13 amino acids. The germline V and J ends were trimmed by 3 bases and 1 base, with 3 bases remaining between them. CDR1 ENHRY and CDR2 SYGVKD come from the germline V gene. The CDR3 DNA reads TGTGCCATCAGTGATGTGAACACCGGGGAGCTGTTTTTT. Translation: CAISDVNTGELFF.

On this clonotype: Being one base from a much bigger clone, this may be a read error. The rearrangement links TRBV25-1 to TRBJ2-3; TRBD2 aligns across 8 bases. V lost 6 bases and J lost 0; bases outside the gene matches: 8. In germline, CDR1 is MGHDK, CDR2 SYGVNS. There are 16 residues in the CDR3. The CDR3 bases are TGTGCCAGCAGCCCCGGGGGGGTGGTAAGCACAGATACGCAGTATTTT. This codes for CASSPGGVVSTDTQYF. Full variable domain (outside the CDR3, taken from reference TRBV25-1 and TRBJ2-3): EADIYQTPRYLVIGTGKKITLECSQTMGHDKMYWYQQDPGMELHLIHYSYGVNSTEKGDLSSESTVSRIRTEHFPLTLESARPSHTSQYLCASSPGGVVSTDTQYFGPGTRLTVL.

This clonotype occurred many times. The genes are TRBV25-1 and TRBJ2-3, with no clear D. The CDR3 runs to 14 residues. The ends were cut back, 6 bases at V and 0 bases at J, with 10 bases in the middle. CDR1 and CDR2 from the germline V gene are MGHDK and SYGVNS. The CDR3 spells CASSIVDSTDTQYF. The CDR3 bases are TGTGCCAGCAGCATAGTTGACAGCACAGATACGCAGTATTTT. Together with reference TRBV25-1 and TRBJ2-3, the CDR3 gives the full variable domain: EADIYQTPRYLVIGTGKKITLECSQTMGHDKMYWYQQDPGMELHLIHYSYGVNSTEKGDLSSESTVSRIRTEHFPLTLESARPSHTSQYLCASSIVDSTDTQYFGPGTRLTVL.

The gene calls are TRBV15 and TRBJ2-6; TRBD2 is a possible D gene (5 bases). Germline V gives CDR1 LNHNV, CDR2 YYDKDF (reference sequence). Trimming removed 0 bases at V and 4 bases at J, with 7 bases between. The length of the CDR3 is 15 residues. Here the CDR3 reads CATSRDRRGANVLTF. CDR3 in DNA: TGTGCCACCAGCAGAGATCGGAGGGGGGCCAACGTCCTGACTTTC.

Ten or more counts support this clonotype. The rearrangement joins TRBV27 to TRBJ2-7; tentatively, D is TRBD2 (6 bases). Trimming cost V 5 bases and J 7 bases, with 15 bases left between them. Germline V gene sequence: CDR1 MNHEY, CDR2 SMNVEV (reference sequence). The CDR3 has 13 amino acids. The CDR3 protein is CASSPNLGGEQYF. In DNA form, the CDR3 reads TGTGCCAGCAGTCCAAACCTTGGGGGGGAGCAGTACTTC.

This clonotype occurred many times. The chain joins TRBV9 to TRBJ1-3; D gene ambiguous. The CDR3 sequence is 14 residues long. CDR1 SGDLS and CDR2 YYNGEE come from the germline V gene. The ends were cut back, 4 bases at V and 0 bases at J, with 8 bases in the middle. CDR3 loop: CASSPTSSGNTIYF. In DNA, the CDR3 is TGTGCCAGCAGCCCAACAAGCTCTGGAAACACCATATATTTT.

The rearrangement uses TRBV2 and TRBJ2-7; possibly TRBD1 for D (6 bases). The germline V gene has CDR1 SNHLY and CDR2 FYNNEI. This CDR3 region has 13 residues. Trimming took off 6 bases at V and 7 bases at J, with 16 bases between the two ends. In DNA, the CDR3 is TGTGCCAGCAGCGTACAGGGTGCTGGAGAGCAGTACTTC. Residues: CASSVQGAGEQYF.

This clonotype was picked up many times. This chain links TRBV7-2 with TRBJ1-5; D gene unclear. The CDR3 runs 16 residues. The germline gives CDR1 SGHTA, CDR2 FQGNSA. V lost 1 base, J lost 6 bases, and 16 bases lay in between. The CDR3 DNA reads TGTGCCAGCAGCTTAGTACCGGCTGTTCGTAGTCAGCCCCAGCATTTT. Its translation: CASSLVPAVRSQPQHF.

This clonotype was seen repeatedly, ten times or more. The chain combines TRBV29-1 with TRBJ1-2; the match to TRBD1 covers 8 bases. The germline V gene encodes CDR1 SQVTM and CDR2 ANQGSEA. V lost 6 bases, J lost 5 bases, and 8 bases stayed unmatched. CDR3 length: 13 amino acids. CDR3 sequence reads: CSVQTGVEYGYTF. CDR3 DNA sequence: TGCAGCGTGCAGACAGGGGTAGAATATGGCTACACCTTC. The full variable domain, in which reference TRBV29-1 and TRBJ1-2 provide the parts outside the CDR3, is SAVISQKPSRDICQRGTSLTIQCQVDSQVTMMFWYRQQPGQSLTLIATANQGSEATYESGFVIDKFPISRPNLTFSTLTVSNMSPEDSSIYLCSVQTGVEYGYTFGSGTRLTVV.

The chain combines TRBV12-3 or TRBV12-4 with TRBJ1-5; D is undetermined. Trimming removed 1 base at V and 6 bases at J, with 10 bases between. The CDR3 is made up of 14 amino acids. As DNA, the CDR3 is TGTGCCAGCAGTTTAGAATGGTCCGGTCAGCCCCAGCATTTT. This translates into CASSLEWSGQPQHF.

The CDR3 region has the DNA TGTGCCAGCAGTGATTCTATCGCCGGGACAAATAATTCACCCCTCCACTTT. This gives the protein CASSDSIAGTNNSPLHF. V usage is TRBV25-1 and J usage is TRBJ1-6; D is possibly TRBD1 (6 bases). CDR1 MGHDK and CDR2 SYGVNS come from the germline V gene. The CDR3 is 17 amino acids. Trimming removed 3 bases at V and 5 bases at J, with 17 bases between.

This clonotype was observed many times. The CDR3 DNA sequence: TGTGCCAGTAGTATAACTAGCGGTTTAGTTAATGAGCAGTTCTTC. This codes for CASSITSGLVNEQFF. V and J are TRBV19 and TRBJ2-1; 8 bases fit TRBD2. The CDR3 sequence is 15 residues long. The V segment lost 2 bases and the J segment 7 bases; nucleotides outside the gene matches: 7. Germline V CDR1 and CDR2: LNHDA, SQIVND (reference sequence).

There are many counts of this clonotype. The rearrangement joins TRBV7-2 to TRBJ2-7; D is perhaps TRBD1 (6 bases). This CDR3 region has 13 residues. Germline V gene lookup returns CDR1 SGHTA and CDR2 FQGNSA. Trimming removed 5 bases at V and 3 bases at J, with 11 bases between. The CDR3, as DNA: TGTGCCAGCAGCAACGGACAGCTCTACGAGCAGTACTTC. Translation gives CASSNGQLYEQYF. The complete variable domain, with remaining parts taken from reference TRBV7-2 and TRBJ2-7, reads GAGVSQSPSNKVTEKGKDVELRCDPISGHTALYWYRQSLGQGLEFLIYFQGNSAPDKSGLPSDRFSAERTGGSVSTLTIQRTQQEDSAVYLCASSNGQLYEQYFGPGTRLTVT.

This clonotype has only a few counts. V usage is TRBV7-3 and J usage is TRBJ2-2; D is uncertain. The V and J ends lost 0 bases and 4 bases respectively, with 3 bases between them. This CDR3 has 13 amino acids. Germline loops: CDR1 SGHTA, CDR2 FQGTGA. In nucleotides, the CDR3 is TGTGCCAGCAGCTTAACGGGCACCGGGGAGCTGTTTTTT. This sequence encodes CASSLTGTGELFF.